Sequencing of this T cell receptor beta chain was carried out in a study of T cell changes during pregnancy in multiple sclerosis (dated by TCRdb to between 2018 and 2021). For the wider study: The study examined how the T cell repertoire changed over the course of pregnancy in women with multiple sclerosis.

As concerns this clone: There is no known antigen for this receptor. Base quality data are lacking; no much larger clone is found one base away.

The germline ends are 6 bases apart after V is trimmed by 5 bases and J by 4 bases. As encoded in the germline V gene, CDR1 is MGHRA while CDR2 is YSYEKL. Including the terminal cysteine and phenylalanine, the CDR3 comprises 11 residues. Only CDR3 DNA is held: 33 bases, read in frame from base 1. The library was generated by the immunoSEQ multiplex PCR assay. The clones in this table, taken by TCRdb from immuneACCESS, are in-frame only. Not every clone is retained; where verified, under half of the shortfall comes from an unresolved V gene, and the cause of the rest is unknown. This sample gives 100,000 or so clones in total; approximately 89% of them show up just once. The ten largest clones represent about 3.2% of the sample.

The specimen was peripheral blood, collected after pregnancy. Rearrangement joined TRBV4-1 to TRBJ2-7; the D region possibly corresponds to TRBD1 (5 bases align). The origin of this receptor is a female donor with multiple sclerosis, enrolled in a pregnancy study. The CDR3 region: CASSAGYEQYF. DNA sequence: TGCGCCAGCAGCGCAGGGTACGAGCAGTACTTC.